The T cell receptor beta chain under discussion was sequenced for a study of blood T cell repertoires in COVID-19. Study context: Nucleic acid was either cDNA or gDNA, and it came from T cells, B-cell-depleted T cells, or PBMCs.

Participants were aged about 18 to 100 years from approximately 25 US areas. Cohorts were assigned according to the clinical history that participants reported. Donors in Cohort 3 who had recovered were those with two negative PCRs, healthcare professional clearance, or resolution of their symptoms. Data came from immunoSEQ multiplex PCR; TCRdb stores just in-frame clones and leaves some out. This sample has hundreds of thousands of clones, with 80% to 90% found just once. The TCR sequence derives from a man aged 25 to 40 who had recovered from COVID-19. The specimen sequenced was PBMCs or T cells enriched from blood (not recorded which).

The CDR3 DNA follows: TGTGCCATCAGTCTCCACGTCCAGGGGGATGGCTACACCTTC. It specifies CAISLHVQGDGYTF. The rearrangement uses TRBV10-3 and TRBJ1-2, with 7 bases fitting TRBD1. Unmatched junction bases numbered 9, after V lost 5 bases and J lost 6 bases. The germline V gene encodes CDR1 ENHRY and CDR2 SYGVKD. This CDR3 is built from 14 residues.